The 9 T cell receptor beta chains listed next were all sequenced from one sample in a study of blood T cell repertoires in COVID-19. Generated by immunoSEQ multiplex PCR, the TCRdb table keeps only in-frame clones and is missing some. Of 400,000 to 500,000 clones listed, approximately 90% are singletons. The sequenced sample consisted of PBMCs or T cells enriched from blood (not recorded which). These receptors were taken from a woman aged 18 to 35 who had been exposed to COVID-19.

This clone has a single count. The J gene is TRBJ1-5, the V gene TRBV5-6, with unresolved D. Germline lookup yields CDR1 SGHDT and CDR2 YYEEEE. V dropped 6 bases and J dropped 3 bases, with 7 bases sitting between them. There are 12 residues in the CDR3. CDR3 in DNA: TGTGCCAGCAAACAGAACAATCAGCCCCAGCATTTT. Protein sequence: CASKQNNQPQHF.

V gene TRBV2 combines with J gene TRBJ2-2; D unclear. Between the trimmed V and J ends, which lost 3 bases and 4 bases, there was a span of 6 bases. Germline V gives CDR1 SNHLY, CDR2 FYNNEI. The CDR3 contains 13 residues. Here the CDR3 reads CASSDRGTGELFF. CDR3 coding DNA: TGTGCCAGCAGTGATCGAGGCACCGGGGAGCTGTTTTTT.

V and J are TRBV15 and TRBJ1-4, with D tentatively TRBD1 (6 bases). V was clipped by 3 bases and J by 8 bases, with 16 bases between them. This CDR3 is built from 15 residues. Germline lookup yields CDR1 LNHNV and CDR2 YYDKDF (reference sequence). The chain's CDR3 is CATSSTGTSGEKLFF. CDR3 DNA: TGTGCCACCAGCAGCACCGGGACATCGGGGGAAAAACTGTTTTTT.

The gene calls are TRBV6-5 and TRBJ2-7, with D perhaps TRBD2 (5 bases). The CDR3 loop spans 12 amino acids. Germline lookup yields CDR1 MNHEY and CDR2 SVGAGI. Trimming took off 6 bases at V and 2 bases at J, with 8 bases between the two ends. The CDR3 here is CASRSGTYEQYF. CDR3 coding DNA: TGTGCCAGCAGGAGCGGAACCTACGAGCAGTACTTC.

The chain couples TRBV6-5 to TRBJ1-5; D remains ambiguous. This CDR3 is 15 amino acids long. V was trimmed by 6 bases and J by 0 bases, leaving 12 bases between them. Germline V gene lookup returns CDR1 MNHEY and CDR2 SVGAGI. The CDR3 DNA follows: TGTGCCAGCAGGCGAGGGCAGGATAGCAATCAGCCCCAGCATTTT. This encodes CASRRGQDSNQPQHF.

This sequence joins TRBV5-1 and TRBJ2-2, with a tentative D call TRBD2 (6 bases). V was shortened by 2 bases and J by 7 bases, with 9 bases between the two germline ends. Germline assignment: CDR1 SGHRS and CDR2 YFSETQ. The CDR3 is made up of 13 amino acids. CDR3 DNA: TGCGCCAGCAGCTTCCCGGGAGACGGGGAGCTGTTTTTT. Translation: CASSFPGDGELFF.

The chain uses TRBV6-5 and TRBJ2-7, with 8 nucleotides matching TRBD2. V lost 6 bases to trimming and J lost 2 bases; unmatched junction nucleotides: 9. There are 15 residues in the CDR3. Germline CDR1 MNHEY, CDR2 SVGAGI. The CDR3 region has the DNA TGTGCCAGCAGGGCTAGCGGGTACATCCCCTACGAGCAGTACTTC. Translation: CASRASGYIPYEQYF.

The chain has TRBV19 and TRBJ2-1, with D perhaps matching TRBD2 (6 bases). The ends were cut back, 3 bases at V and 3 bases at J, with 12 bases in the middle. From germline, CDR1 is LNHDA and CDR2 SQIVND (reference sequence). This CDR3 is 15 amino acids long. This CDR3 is CASSIRLDHYNEQFF. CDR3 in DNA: TGTGCCAGTAGTATTCGACTAGACCACTACAATGAGCAGTTCTTC.

The CDR3 region is CATSDFRGHSGNTIYF. CDR3 in DNA: TGTGCCACCAGTGATTTCCGTGGACACTCTGGAAACACCATATATTTT. The J gene is TRBJ1-3, the V gene TRBV24-1; tentatively, D is TRBD1 (5 bases). Germline V lookup: CDR1 KGHDR, CDR2 SFDVKD. Trimming shortened V by 1 base and J by 0 bases, and 9 bases separated the two germline ends. The CDR3 contains 16 residues.